This passage covers 17 T cell receptor beta chains from one sample sequenced in a study of T cell clonality in common variable immunodeficiency. Using immunoSEQ multiplex PCR, the repertoire was profiled, and TCRdb retains in-frame clones only, with some absent. The repertoire consists of roughly 70,000 clones, none detected only once. Sequenced sample: peripheral blood mononuclear cells. The receptors stem from a person aged 18 to 69 in good health.

This clone was observed many times. The read ends 3 residues early relative to the CDR3; the germline J gene fills the gap. The chain joins TRBV5-1 to TRBJ1-2; TRBD1 aligns across 7 bases. V lost 1 base, J lost 4 bases, and 7 bases stayed unmatched. CDR1 and CDR2 from the germline V gene are SGHRS and YFSETQ. CDR3 length: 15 amino acids. The CDR3 spells CASSLRAGGGYGYTF. The CDR3 DNA, read in part, is TGCGCCAGCAGCTTGAGGGCAGGGGGTGGCTATGGC.

This clone was detected many times. The CDR3 end falls 3 residues outside the read, so it is completed with the germline J gene. The chain uses TRBV5-1 and TRBJ1-3; weak D call: TRBD1 (5 bases). V gave up 0 bases and J gave up 0 bases, with 13 bases separating them. Per the germline V gene, CDR1 is SGHRS and CDR2 is YFSETQ. The CDR3 spans 17 residues. The DNA read from the CDR3 is TGCGCCAGCAGCTTGGTTTCAGGGCCGAGCTCTGGAAACACC. It is translated as CASSLVSGPSSGNT. The full CDR3 protein reads CASSLVSGPSSGNTIYF.

This clone has at least ten counts. The missing CDR3 end, 3 residues past where the read stops, is filled in from the germline J gene. V gene TRBV7-6 combines with J gene TRBJ2-1, with a tentative D call TRBD2 (7 bases). The CDR3 is made up of 18 amino acids. V shed 0 bases and J shed 6 bases, with 21 bases lying between them. Germline-derived CDR1 and CDR2 are SGHVS and FNYEAQ. The sequenced part of the CDR3 DNA is TGTGCCAGCAGCTTAGCTCAAAGGTGGGCGGGGGCCCCCAATGAG. Translated, it gives CASSLAQRWAGAPNE. The complete CDR3 protein is CASSLAQRWAGAPNEQFF.

This clone was detected many times. The DNA ends 3 residues before the CDR3 does, and the rest of the CDR3 is filled in from the germline J gene. The chain carries TRBV20-1 and TRBJ1-5; TRBD1 might be the D (6 bases). V lost 3 bases, J lost 1 base, and 13 bases lay in between. The CDR3 sequence is 15 residues long. From germline, CDR1 is DFQATT and CDR2 SNEGSKA (reference sequence). CDR3 amino acids: CSARRTESSNQPQHF. The DNA read from the CDR3 is TGCAGTGCTAGGCGGACAGAATCCAGCAATCAGCCC.

This clone was observed many times. The read is 3 residues too short to cover the CDR3 end, so that end is filled in from the germline J gene. This chain uses TRBV19 with TRBJ2-1; the D gene is possibly TRBD2 (5 bases). The CDR3 is 16 amino acids. The germline V and J ends were trimmed by 5 bases and 0 bases, with 14 bases remaining between them. CDR1 is LNHDA and CDR2 is SQIVND in the germline V gene (reference sequence). CDR3 region: CASSGRTRSSYNEQFF. CDR3 DNA, as far as it was read: TGTGCCAGTAGTGGACGGACTCGCAGCTCCTACAATGAG.

This clone was seen many times. Read sequence stops 3 residues before the CDR3 end, and the germline J gene provides the missing end. The chain couples TRBV12-3 or TRBV12-4 to TRBJ2-1; D is possibly TRBD1 (6 bases). Trimming shortened V by 6 bases and J by 8 bases, and 20 bases separated the two germline ends. The CDR3 loop spans 15 amino acids. The DNA read from the CDR3 is TGTGCCAGCAGCGACCCCCTGGGGGCAGGCTATGAG. Its translation is CASSDPLGAGYE. The whole CDR3 sequence reads CASSDPLGAGYEQFF.

This clone was counted ten times or more. The missing CDR3 end, 3 residues past where the read stops, is filled in from the germline J gene. The chain joins TRBV23-1 to TRBJ2-2; 12 bases are shared with TRBD1. TRBV23-1 carries the ORF label, with uncertain function. The CDR3 is made up of 15 amino acids. The V gene end was trimmed by 3 bases and the J gene end by 8 bases; junction bases not matched to a gene: 4. CDR3 residues: CASSHGTGGGGELFF. The CDR3 DNA, read in part, is TGCGCCAGCAGTCATGGGACAGGGGGCGGAGGGGAG.

This clone showed up many times. Read coverage stops 3 residues before the CDR3 terminus; the germline J gene supplies the remainder. The chain couples TRBV5-1 to TRBJ1-1, with D perhaps matching TRBD1 (5 bases). Per germline, CDR1 SGHRS and CDR2 YFSETQ. V was pared by 1 base and J by 2 bases, with 12 bases between. The CDR3 runs 15 residues. CDR3 DNA, as far as it was read: TGCGCCAGCAGCTTGACAGGACCAATAAACACTGAA. It yields the protein CASSLTGPINTE. The entire CDR3 reads CASSLTGPINTEAFF.

This clone was observed at least ten times. The observed sequence ends 3 residues before the CDR3 terminus, with the missing tail filled in from the germline J gene. The chain links TRBV2 to TRBJ2-3; 14 bases fit TRBD2. J gave up 3 bases and V 8 bases, and 13 bases lay outside the gene matches. The CDR3 has 18 amino acids. Per the germline V gene, CDR1 is SNHLY and CDR2 is FYNNEI. Partial CDR3 DNA: TGTGCCAGCGGCCTCCTCAGGACTAGCGGGGGGAGGACAGATACG. This translates into CASGLLRTSGGRTDT. The entire CDR3 reads CASGLLRTSGGRTDTQYF.

This clone was observed many times. Read sequence stops 3 residues before the CDR3 end, and the germline J gene provides the missing end. The V and J genes are TRBV5-1 and TRBJ1-1, with 7 bases aligning to TRBD1. The germline CDR1 and CDR2 sequences are SGHRS and YFSETQ. V was clipped by 5 bases and J by 3 bases; unmatched bases: 10. The CDR3 has 15 residues. The CDR3 DNA, read in part, is TGCGCCAGCAGAATTACAGGGGTTGGGGACACTGAA. It translates to CASRITGVGDTE. In full, the CDR3 reads CASRITGVGDTEAFF.

This clone was observed many times. Read coverage stops 3 residues before the CDR3 terminus; the germline J gene supplies the remainder. This chain links TRBV18 with TRBJ1-5, with TRBD1 identical over 8 bases. V shed 2 bases and J 7 bases; nucleotides not matched to a gene: 7. CDR1 is KGHSH and CDR2 is LQKENI in the germline V gene. The length of the CDR3 is 15 residues. Partial CDR3 DNA: TGTGCCAGCTCACCAAGAAACAGGGGGGGCCAGCCC. This gives the protein CASSPRNRGGQP. The full-length CDR3 reads as CASSPRNRGGQPQHF.

The sample holds a few counts of this clone. The observed sequence ends 3 residues before the CDR3 terminus, with the missing tail filled in from the germline J gene. The chain carries TRBV19 and TRBJ2-7; 8 bases are shared with TRBD1. From germline, CDR1 is LNHDA and CDR2 SQIVND (reference sequence). The CDR3 consists of 13 residues. V dropped 7 bases and J dropped 3; count of bases not matched to a gene: 5. The CDR3 DNA, read in part, is TGTGCCAGTAAGCGGACAGGGAACTACGAG. It is translated as CASKRTGNYE. The entire CDR3 sequence reads CASKRTGNYEQYF.

This clone has ten or more counts. Read coverage stops 3 residues before the CDR3 terminus; the germline J gene supplies the remainder. The V gene is TRBV11-2, the J gene TRBJ2-3; perhaps TRBD2 as D (6 bases). V lost 5 bases to trimming and J lost 1 base, with 13 bases between them. Germline V gene sequence: CDR1 SGHAT, CDR2 FQNNGV. This CDR3 has 15 residues. The CDR3 sequence is CASSPGGFRTDTQYF. The sequenced CDR3 bases are TGTGCCAGCAGCCCCGGGGGTTTTCGCACAGATACG. Full variable domain (remainder filled in from reference TRBV11-2 and TRBJ2-3): EAGVAQSPRYKIIEKRQSVAFWCNPISGHATLYWYQQILGQGPKLLIQFQNNGVVDDSQLPKDRFSAERLKGVDSTLKIQPAKLEDSAVYLCASSPGGFRTDTQYFGPGTRLTVL.

As to this clone: The missing CDR3 end, 3 residues past where the read stops, is filled in from the germline J gene. The V and J genes are TRBV25-1 and TRBJ1-6, with D maybe TRBD1 (6 bases). CDR3 length: 15 residues. The V end was cut by 5 bases, the J end by 0 bases, with 8 bases between. Germline CDR1 and CDR2: MGHDK and SYGVNS. The CDR3 region is CASSLGGSYNSPLHF. The covered CDR3 bases are TGTGCCAGCAGTTTAGGGGGCTCCTATAATTCACCC.

This clone was detected many times. The read terminates 3 residues ahead of where the CDR3 ends, so the germline J gene completes it. The genes are TRBV2 and TRBJ2-5, with 10 bases identical to TRBD1. CDR3 size: 14 residues. CDR1 is SNHLY, CDR2 FYNNEI, per germline. With 6 bases clipped from V and 4 bases from J, the junction kept 5 bases outside the gene matches. The CDR3 DNA, read in part, is TGTGCCAGCAGGGCCGGGACAGGGGTAGAGACC. It codes for CASRAGTGVET. The whole CDR3 is CASRAGTGVETQYF.

This clone was counted at least ten times. The read ends 3 residues before the CDR3 terminus; that terminus is restored from the germline J gene. This chain links TRBV14 with TRBJ2-2, with 8 bases lining up with TRBD1. The CDR3 sequence is 15 residues long. The V and J ends lost 2 bases and 3 bases, in that order; junction bases with no gene match: 2. Per the germline V gene, CDR1 is SGHDN and CDR2 is FVKESK. CDR3 sequence: CASSQQGAYTGELFF. CDR3 DNA (partial): TGTGCCAGCAGCCAACAGGGGGCGTACACCGGGGAG.

The table lists this clone with many counts. The CDR3 end is not reached by the read, which stops 3 residues before it; the germline J gene fills it in. This rearrangement joins TRBV29-1 to TRBJ2-3, with D possibly TRBD1 on 6 matching bases. Trimming removed 4 bases at V and 0 bases at J, with 11 bases between. Per the germline V gene, CDR1 is SQVTM and CDR2 is ANQGSEA. The CDR3 sequence is 14 residues long. The CDR3 sequence is CSVAGVDSTDTQYF. The covered CDR3 bases are TGCAGCGTTGCAGGGGTGGACAGCACAGATACG.